This T cell receptor beta chain was found in a study of blood T cell repertoires in COVID-19 (dated by TCRdb to 2019 to 2021). For context, the study as a whole: Samples from collaborators originated in the United States, Italy and Spain and spanned both the acute and convalescent phases of COVID-19. The repertoires were made available in a free public database intended to serve as a resource for research on the immune response to SARS-CoV-2. The samples were drawn from the first 160 participants of the ongoing ImmuneRACE study and from more than 1,000 subjects provided by 6 global collaborators. Where HLA class I and class II types were available, the types were taken from metadata supplied by the sample provider, not from assay-based typing. Subjects who had been exposed to COVID-19, were actively infected with it, or had recovered from it provided the deeply sampled blood TCRbeta repertoires that made up the dataset. Sample metadata almost always included a de-identified subject ID, COVID-19 status, age in years and sex. The material from the prospective study consisted of cDNA or gDNA derived from T cells, B-cell-depleted T cells, or PBMCs. Overall study outcomes, separate from this receptor: The quantity of clinical and demographic metadata differed by source and by participant and was supplied without curation.

TCRbeta CDR3 regions were amplified from genomic DNA using the immunoSEQ Assay, a bias-controlled multiplex PCR. Regarding the original processing steps: The number of nucleated cells in each sample was estimated from the amplification of reference gene primers within the assay. To quantify the absolute abundance of each unique TCRbeta CDR3 rearrangement, sequence reads were collapsed and filtered. For each sample, productive Simpson clonality was calculated as the square root of Simpson's diversity index over productive rearrangements. The table was pulled from immuneACCESS by TCRdb, which kept in-frame rearrangements only. Such tables lose some clones; where checked, under half of the loss comes from unresolved V genes, and the rest has no known cause. That table supplies the V and J calls and clone size; D and trimming were determined from the DNA. Across this sample there are almost 200,000 clones, with about 85% seen only once. Around 0.93% of the sample goes to the ten largest clones.

This clone was counted a few times. The antigen it binds to is not known. No base qualities exist here, and no much larger clone lies one base off it. In Seattle, one collaborating source enrolled patients while the infection was active and tracked those patients longitudinally over the course of disease. Collaborating institutions collected whole blood in K2EDTA tubes following their own protocols. For TCRbeta analysis, collaborators shipped samples in one of three forms: frozen whole blood, isolated PBMCs, or DNA extracted from either of those sample types. The CDR3 holds 13 amino acids from the cysteine to the phenylalanine. CDR3 DNA is the only sequence kept; it has 39 bases, read in frame from the first base. Trimming removed 7 bases from V and 9 bases from J, leaving 13 bases between the germline ends. Based on the germline V gene (reference sequence), the CDR1 and CDR2 sequences are MNHEY and SMNVEV.

This chain joins TRBV27 to TRBJ1-6; no confident D gene assignment can be made. Sequencing was performed on peripheral blood. The receptor's source is a man in his sixties with COVID-19, enrolled during active disease. The CDR3: CASTSPLGSPLHF. The DNA reads TGTGCCAGCACTTCTCCCCTCGGTTCACCCCTCCACTTT.